This paragraph reports one T cell receptor (beta chain). Its cognate antigen is unknown. The CDR3 is 13 residues long. The germline gives CDR1 SGHTA, CDR2 FQGTGA. The germline V and J ends were trimmed by 8 bases and 4 bases, with 9 bases remaining between them. The data are from a study of long-term antiretroviral therapy in people with HIV. General study points: Information on adherence, resistance and therapy changes was unavailable. Blood specimens, gathered between 2004 and 2017, were possibly obtained under older ART regimens. The study found narrower CDR3 length ranges in HIV repertoires than in controls.

Samples were assayed with immunoSEQ v3.0 at survey level. Sequencing used immunoSEQ multiplex PCR; TCRdb keeps in-frame clones, though not all of them. Of 25,000 to 30,000 clones listed, around 85% were seen once; the top ten hold under 9%. The sample was unsorted PBMCs, taken 3 years after starting antiretroviral therapy. The chain is built from TRBV7-3 and TRBJ2-6, with D unresolved. The source of this sequence is a middle-aged man with HIV. CDR3 nucleotides: TGTGCCAGCCGATCACCCGGGGCCAACGTCCTGACTTTC. Amino acid sequence: CASRSPGANVLTF.